This paragraph covers one T cell receptor beta chain sequence. The antigen remains undetermined. V lost 3 bases and J 3 bases, leaving 9 bases between the germline ends. CDR3 length equals 12 residues. Germline-derived CDR1 and CDR2 are SQVTM and ANQGSEA. The data are from a study of cytomegalovirus exposure and HLA in healthy donors. Study-wide background: The 120 validation repertoires and the approximately 690 first-cohort repertoires shared a platform, a later analysis reported.

Sequenced by immunoSEQ multiplex PCR; TCRdb stores in-frame clones only, minus some. Seen here are some 250,000 clones, almost 90% observed once, and the top ten hold about 0.36%. The study, taken as a whole, reports: Rarity held for most TCR sequences, but there were some public TCRs that occurred in many donors. Reports credit the classifier with highly specific, highly sensitive diagnosis of cytomegalovirus status. Subsequent analysis of the 120 or so validation repertoires found a tendency for first-cohort TCR clusters to co-occur.

This receptor was identified in a woman aged 18 to 35 in good health and CMV-seronegative. This chain joins TRBV29-1 and TRBJ2-7, with D possibly matching TRBD1 (6 bases). The source material was PBMCs. As DNA, the CDR3 is TGCAGCGTTGATATAGGGGGCTACGAGCAGTACTTC. This codes for CSVDIGGYEQYF.